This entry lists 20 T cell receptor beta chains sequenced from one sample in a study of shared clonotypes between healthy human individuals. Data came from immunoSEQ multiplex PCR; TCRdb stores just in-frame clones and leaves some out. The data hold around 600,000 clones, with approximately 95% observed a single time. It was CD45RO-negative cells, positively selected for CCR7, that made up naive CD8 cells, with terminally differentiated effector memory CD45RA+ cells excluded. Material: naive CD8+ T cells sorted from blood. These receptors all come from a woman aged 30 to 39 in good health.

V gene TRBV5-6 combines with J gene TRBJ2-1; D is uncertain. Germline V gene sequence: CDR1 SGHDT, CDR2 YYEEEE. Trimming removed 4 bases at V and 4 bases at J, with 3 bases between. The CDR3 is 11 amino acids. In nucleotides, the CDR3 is TGTGCCAGCAGCGCGTACAATGAGCAGTTCTTC. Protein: CASSAYNEQFF.

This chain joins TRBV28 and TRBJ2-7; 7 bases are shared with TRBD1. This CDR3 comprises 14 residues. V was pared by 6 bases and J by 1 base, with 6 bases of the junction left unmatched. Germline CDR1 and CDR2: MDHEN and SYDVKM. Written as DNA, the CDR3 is TGTGCCAGCAGACAATGGACAGGATCCTACGAGCAGTACTTC. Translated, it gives CASRQWTGSYEQYF.

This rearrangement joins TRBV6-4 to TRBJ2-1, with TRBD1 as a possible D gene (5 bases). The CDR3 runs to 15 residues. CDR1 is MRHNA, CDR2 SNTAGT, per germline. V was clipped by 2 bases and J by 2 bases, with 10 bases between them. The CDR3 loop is CASSDGGATYNEQFF. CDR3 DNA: TGTGCCAGCAGTGACGGTGGGGCTACCTACAATGAGCAGTTCTTC.

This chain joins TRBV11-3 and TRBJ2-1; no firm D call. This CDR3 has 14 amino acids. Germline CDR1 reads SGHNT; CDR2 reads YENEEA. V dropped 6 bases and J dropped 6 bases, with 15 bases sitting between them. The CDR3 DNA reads TGTGCCAGCAGTCCTCGGGTAGGTATCAATGAGCAGTTCTTC. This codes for CASSPRVGINEQFF.

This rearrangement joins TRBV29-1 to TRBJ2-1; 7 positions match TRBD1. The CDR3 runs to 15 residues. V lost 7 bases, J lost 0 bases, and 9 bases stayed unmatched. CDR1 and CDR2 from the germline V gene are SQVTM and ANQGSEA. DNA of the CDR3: TGCAGCGCACAGGGGCTGGTCAGCTCCTACAATGAGCAGTTCTTC. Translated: CSAQGLVSSYNEQFF.

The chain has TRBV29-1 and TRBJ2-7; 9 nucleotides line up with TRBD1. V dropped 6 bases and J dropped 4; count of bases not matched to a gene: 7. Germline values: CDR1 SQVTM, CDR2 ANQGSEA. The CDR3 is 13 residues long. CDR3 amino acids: CSVEADRGYEQYF. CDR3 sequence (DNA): TGCAGCGTCGAGGCGGACAGGGGTTACGAGCAGTACTTC.

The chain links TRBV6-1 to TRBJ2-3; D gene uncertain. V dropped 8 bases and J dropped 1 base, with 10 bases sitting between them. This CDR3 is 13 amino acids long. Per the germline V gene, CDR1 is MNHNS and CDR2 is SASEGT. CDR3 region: CASCHGGTDTQYF. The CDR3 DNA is TGTGCCAGCTGTCATGGGGGCACAGATACGCAGTATTTT.

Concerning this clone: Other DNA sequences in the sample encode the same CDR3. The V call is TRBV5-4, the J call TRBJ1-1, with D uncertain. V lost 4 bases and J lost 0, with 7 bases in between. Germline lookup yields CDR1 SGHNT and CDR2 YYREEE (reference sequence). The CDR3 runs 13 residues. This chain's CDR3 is CASSPGLNTEAFF. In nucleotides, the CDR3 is TGTGCCAGCAGCCCCGGATTGAACACTGAAGCTTTCTTT.

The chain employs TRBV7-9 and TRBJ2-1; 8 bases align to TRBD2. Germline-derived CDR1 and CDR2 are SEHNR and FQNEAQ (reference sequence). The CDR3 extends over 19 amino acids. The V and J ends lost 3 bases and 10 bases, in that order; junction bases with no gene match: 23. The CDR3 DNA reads TGTGCCAGCAGCTTCTTCGGGTCTAGCGGGCCCAAATCGCGAGGGGAGCAGTTCTTC. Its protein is CASSFFGSSGPKSRGEQFF.

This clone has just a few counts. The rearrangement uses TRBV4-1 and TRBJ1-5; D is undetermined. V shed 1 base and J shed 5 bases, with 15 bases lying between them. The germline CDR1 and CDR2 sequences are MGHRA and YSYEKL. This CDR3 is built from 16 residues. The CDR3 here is CASSQVSQRVDQPQHF. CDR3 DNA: TGCGCCAGCAGCCAAGTAAGCCAAAGGGTAGATCAGCCCCAGCATTTT.

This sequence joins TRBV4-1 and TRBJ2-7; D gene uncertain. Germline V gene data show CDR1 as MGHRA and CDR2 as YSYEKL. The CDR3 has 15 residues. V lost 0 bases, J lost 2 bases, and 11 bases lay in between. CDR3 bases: TGCGCCAGCAGCCAAGATTTTAGTACCACCTACGAGCAGTACTTC. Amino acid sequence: CASSQDFSTTYEQYF.

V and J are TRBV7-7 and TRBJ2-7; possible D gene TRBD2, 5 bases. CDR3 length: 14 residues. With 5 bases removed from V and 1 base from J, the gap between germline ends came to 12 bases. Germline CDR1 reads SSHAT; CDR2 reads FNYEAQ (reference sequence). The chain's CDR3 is CASSPSGMSYEQYF. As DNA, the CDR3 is TGTGCCAGCAGCCCGAGCGGAATGTCCTACGAGCAGTACTTC.

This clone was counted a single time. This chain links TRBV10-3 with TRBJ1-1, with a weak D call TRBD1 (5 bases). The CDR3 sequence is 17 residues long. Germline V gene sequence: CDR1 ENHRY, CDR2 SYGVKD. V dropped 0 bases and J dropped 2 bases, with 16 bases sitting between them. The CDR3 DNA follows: TGTGCCATCAGTGAGTCAGTAGCCGGGGGGAAAAACACTGAAGCTTTCTTT. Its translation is CAISESVAGGKNTEAFF.

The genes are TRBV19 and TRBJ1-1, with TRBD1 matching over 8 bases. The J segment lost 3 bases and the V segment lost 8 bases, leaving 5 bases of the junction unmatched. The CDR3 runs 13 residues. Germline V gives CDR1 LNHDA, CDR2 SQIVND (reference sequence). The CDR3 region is CASPGQGDTEAFF. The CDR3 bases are TGTGCCAGTCCCGGACAGGGAGACACTGAAGCTTTCTTT. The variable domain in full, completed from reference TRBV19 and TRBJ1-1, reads DGGITQSPKYLFRKEGQNVTLSCEQNLNHDAMYWYRQDPGQGLRLIYYSQIVNDFQKGDIAEGYSVSREKKESFPLTVTSAQKNPTAFYLCASPGQGDTEAFFGQGTRLTVV.

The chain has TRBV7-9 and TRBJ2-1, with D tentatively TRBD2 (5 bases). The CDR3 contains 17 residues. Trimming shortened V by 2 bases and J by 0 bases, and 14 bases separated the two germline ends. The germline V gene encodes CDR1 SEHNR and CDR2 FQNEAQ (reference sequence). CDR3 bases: TGTGCCAGCAGCTTATCCGGGAAAGAACTCTCCTACAATGAGCAGTTCTTC. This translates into CASSLSGKELSYNEQFF.

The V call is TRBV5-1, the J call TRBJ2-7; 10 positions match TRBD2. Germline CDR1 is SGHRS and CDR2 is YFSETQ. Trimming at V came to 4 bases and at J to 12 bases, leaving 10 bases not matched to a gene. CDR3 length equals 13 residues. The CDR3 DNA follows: TGCGCCAGCAGCCAAGAAGCGGGAGGGCCTGTGTACTTC. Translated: CASSQEAGGPVYF. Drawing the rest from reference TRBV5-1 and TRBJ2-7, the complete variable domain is KAGVTQTPRYLIKTRGQQVTLSCSPISGHRSVSWYQQTPGQGLQFLFEYFSETQRNKGNFPGRFSGRQFSNSRSEMNVSTLELGDSALYLCASSQEAGGPVYFGPGTRLTVT.

CDR3 loop: CASSPWDATYEQYF. The CDR3 nucleotides are TGTGCCAGCAGCCCATGGGACGCGACCTACGAGCAGTACTTC. This sequence joins TRBV9 and TRBJ2-7; the D call may be TRBD1 or TRBD2 (5 bases each). CDR3 length equals 14 residues. Per germline, CDR1 SGDLS and CDR2 YYNGEE. Trimming pared 4 bases from V and 2 bases from J, leaving 13 bases between.

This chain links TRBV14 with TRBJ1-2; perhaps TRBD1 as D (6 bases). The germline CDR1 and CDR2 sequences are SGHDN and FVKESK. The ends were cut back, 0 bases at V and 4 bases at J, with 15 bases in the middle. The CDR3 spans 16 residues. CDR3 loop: CASSQEEGGYGYGYTF. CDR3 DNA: TGTGCCAGCAGCCAAGAGGAGGGGGGATATGGCTATGGCTACACCTTC.

The CDR3 nucleotides are TGTGCCACCAGCAGAGCCGGCAGGGTTGAGCAGTTCTTC. Protein: CATSRAGRVEQFF. V gene TRBV15 combines with J gene TRBJ2-1; D possibly corresponds to TRBD1 (5 bases). V lost 1 base, J lost 9 bases, and 10 bases lay in between. CDR3 length: 13 amino acids. Per the germline V gene, CDR1 is LNHNV and CDR2 is YYDKDF (reference sequence).

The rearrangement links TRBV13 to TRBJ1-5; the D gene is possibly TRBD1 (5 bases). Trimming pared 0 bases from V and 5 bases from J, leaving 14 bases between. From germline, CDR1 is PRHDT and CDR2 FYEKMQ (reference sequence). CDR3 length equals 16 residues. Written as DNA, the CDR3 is TGTGCCAGCAGCTTAGGTGCGGGGCCCCCGTATCAGCCCCAGCATTTT. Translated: CASSLGAGPPYQPQHF.